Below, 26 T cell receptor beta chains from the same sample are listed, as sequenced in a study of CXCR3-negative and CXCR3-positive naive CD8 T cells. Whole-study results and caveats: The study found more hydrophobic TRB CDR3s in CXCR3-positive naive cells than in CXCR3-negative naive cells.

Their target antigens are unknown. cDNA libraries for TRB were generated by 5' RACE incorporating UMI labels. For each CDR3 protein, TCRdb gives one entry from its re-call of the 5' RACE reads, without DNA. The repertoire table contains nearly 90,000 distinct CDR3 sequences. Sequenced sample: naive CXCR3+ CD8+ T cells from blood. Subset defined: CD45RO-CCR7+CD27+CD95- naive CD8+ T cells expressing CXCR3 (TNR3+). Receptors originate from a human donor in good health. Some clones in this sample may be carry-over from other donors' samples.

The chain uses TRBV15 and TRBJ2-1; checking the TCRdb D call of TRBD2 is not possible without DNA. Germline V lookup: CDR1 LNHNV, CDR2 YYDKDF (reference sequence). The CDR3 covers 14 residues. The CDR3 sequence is CATSTGGAYNEQFF. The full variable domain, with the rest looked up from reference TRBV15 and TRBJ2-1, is DAMVIQNPRYQVTQFGKPVTLSCSQTLNHNVMYWYQQKSSQAPKLLFHYYDKDFNNEADTPDNFQSRRPNTSFCFLDIRSPGLGDTAMYLCATSTGGAYNEQFFGPGTRLTVL.

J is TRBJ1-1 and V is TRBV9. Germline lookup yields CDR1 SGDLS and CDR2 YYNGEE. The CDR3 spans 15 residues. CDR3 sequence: CASSEGGAKNTEAFF.

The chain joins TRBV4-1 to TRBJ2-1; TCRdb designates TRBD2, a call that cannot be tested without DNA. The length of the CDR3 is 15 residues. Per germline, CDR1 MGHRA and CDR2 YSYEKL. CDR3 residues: CASSQPGLAGNEQFF.

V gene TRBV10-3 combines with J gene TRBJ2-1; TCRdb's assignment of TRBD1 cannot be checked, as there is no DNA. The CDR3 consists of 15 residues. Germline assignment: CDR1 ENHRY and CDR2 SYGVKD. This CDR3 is CAISDETGLYNEQFF.

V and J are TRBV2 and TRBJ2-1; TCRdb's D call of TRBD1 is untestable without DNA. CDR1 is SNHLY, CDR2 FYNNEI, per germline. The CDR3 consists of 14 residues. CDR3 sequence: CASTLDTLRNEQFF.

CDR3 residues: CASSYGRINIQYF. The J gene is TRBJ2-4, the V gene TRBV6-2 or TRBV6-3. CDR1 is MNHEY, CDR2 SVGEGT, per germline. The CDR3 has 13 residues.

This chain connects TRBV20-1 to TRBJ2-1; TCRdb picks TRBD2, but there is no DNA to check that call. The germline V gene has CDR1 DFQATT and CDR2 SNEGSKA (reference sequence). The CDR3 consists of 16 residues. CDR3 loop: CSAREPGTRWGDEQFF.

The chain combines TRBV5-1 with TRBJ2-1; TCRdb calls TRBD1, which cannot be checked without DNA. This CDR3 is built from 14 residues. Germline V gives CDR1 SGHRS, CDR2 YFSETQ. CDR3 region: CASSLGGGAYEQFF.

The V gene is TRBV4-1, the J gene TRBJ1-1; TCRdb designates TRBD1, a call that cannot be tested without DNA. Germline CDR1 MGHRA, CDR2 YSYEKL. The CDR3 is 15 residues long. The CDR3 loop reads CASSRAMGENTEAFF.

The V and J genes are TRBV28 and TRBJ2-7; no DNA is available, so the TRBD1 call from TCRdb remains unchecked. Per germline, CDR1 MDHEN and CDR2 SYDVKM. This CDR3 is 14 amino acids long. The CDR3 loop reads CASSPGTVSYEQYF.

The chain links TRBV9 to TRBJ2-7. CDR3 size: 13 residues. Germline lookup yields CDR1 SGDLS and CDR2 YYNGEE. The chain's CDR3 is CASSADSSYEQYF.

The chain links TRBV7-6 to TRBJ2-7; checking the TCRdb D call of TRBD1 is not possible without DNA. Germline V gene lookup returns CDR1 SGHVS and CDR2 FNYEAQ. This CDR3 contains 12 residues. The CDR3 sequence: CASSGASYEQYF.

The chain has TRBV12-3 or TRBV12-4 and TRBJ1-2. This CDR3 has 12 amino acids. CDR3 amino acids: CASSIGRLGYTF.

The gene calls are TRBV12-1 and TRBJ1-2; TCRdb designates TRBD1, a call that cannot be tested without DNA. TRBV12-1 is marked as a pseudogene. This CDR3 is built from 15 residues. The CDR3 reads CASSPDRGRNYGYTF.

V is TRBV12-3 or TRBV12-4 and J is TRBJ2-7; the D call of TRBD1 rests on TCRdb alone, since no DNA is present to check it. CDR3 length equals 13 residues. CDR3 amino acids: CASSGDRGYEQYF.

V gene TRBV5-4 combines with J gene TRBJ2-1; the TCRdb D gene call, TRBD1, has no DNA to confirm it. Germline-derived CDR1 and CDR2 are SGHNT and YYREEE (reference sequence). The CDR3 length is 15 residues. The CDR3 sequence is CASSPGQAAYNEQFF. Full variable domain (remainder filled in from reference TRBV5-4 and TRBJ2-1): ETGVTQSPTHLIKTRGQQVTLRCSSQSGHNTVSWYQQALGQGPQFIFQYYREEENGRGNFPPRFSGLQFPNYSSELNVNALELDDSALYLCASSPGQAAYNEQFFGPGTRLTVL.

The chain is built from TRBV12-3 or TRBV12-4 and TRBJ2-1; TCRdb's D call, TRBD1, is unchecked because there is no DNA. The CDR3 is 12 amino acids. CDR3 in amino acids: CASIGGRDEQFF.

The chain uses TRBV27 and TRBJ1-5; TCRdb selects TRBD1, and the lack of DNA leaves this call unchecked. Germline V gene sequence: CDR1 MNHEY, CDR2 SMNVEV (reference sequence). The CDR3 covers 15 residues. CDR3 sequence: CASRPGQYSNQPQHF.

The CDR3 loop is CASSLGGTYEQYF. J is TRBJ2-7 and V is TRBV27; TCRdb picks TRBD1, but there is no DNA to check that call. Germline CDR1 reads MNHEY; CDR2 reads SMNVEV (reference sequence). This CDR3 contains 13 residues.

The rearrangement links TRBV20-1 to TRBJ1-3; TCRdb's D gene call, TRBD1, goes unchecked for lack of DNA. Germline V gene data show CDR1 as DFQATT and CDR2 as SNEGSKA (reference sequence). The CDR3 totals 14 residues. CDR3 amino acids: CSARQGATGNTIYF.

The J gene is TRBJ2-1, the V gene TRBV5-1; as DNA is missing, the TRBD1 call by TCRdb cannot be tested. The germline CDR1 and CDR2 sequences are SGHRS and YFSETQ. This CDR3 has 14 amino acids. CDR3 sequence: CASSQGRRLDEQFF. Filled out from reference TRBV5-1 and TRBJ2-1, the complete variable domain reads KAGVTQTPRYLIKTRGQQVTLSCSPISGHRSVSWYQQTPGQGLQFLFEYFSETQRNKGNFPGRFSGRQFSNSRSEMNVSTLELGDSALYLCASSQGRRLDEQFFGPGTRLTVL.

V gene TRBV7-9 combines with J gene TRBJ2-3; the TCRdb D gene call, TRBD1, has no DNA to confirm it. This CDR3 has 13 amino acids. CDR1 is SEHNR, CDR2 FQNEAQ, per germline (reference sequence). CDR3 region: CASSPPGGDTQYF.

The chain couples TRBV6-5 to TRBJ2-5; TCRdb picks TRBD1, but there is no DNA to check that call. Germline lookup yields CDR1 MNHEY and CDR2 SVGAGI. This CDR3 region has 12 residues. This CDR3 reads CASNNPGETQYF.

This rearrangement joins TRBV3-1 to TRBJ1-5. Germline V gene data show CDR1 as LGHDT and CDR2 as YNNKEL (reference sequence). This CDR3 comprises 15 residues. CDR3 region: CASSQDWRSSQPQHF.

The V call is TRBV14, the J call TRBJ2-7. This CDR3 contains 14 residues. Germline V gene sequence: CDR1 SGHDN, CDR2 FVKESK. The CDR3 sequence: CASSQWSGTYEQYF.

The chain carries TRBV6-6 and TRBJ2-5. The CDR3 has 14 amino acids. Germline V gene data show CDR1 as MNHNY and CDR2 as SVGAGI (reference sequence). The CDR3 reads CASSYSTGQETQYF.